These 21 T cell receptor beta chains share one sample of origin, sequenced in a study of identical twins. In TCRdb, the 5' RACE reads were re-called with MiXCR into one record per CDR3 protein. Of under 300,000 distinct CDR3 sequences listed, more than 9.5% were seen once; the top ten hold 3.5% to 5%. Separately, the same data were catalogued under a study of yellow fever vaccine responses in identical twins.

What was sequenced was memory (CD45RO+) T cells sorted from blood. The receptor set was obtained from a young woman in good health.

J is TRBJ2-7 and V is TRBV11-3; D ambiguous. V lost 1 base, J lost 7 bases, and 8 bases lay in between. Per the germline V gene, CDR1 is SGHNT and CDR2 is YENEEA. CDR3 length equals 12 residues. The CDR3 spells CASSLGYREQYF. The CDR3 DNA follows: TGTGCCAGCAGCTTAGGGTATCGGGAGCAGTACTTC.

In this sample, this clonotype turned up a few times. This rearrangement joins TRBV5-1 to TRBJ1-1; D ambiguous. V was trimmed by 4 bases and J by 6 bases, leaving 16 bases between them. CDR3 length: 14 residues. In germline, CDR1 is SGHRS, CDR2 YFSETQ. The CDR3 DNA reads TGCGCCAGCAGCCCCCTTTTCGTTAACGCTGAAGCTTTCTTT. Translation gives CASSPLFVNAEAFF.

There are a few counts of this clonotype. The rearrangement joins TRBV20-1 to TRBJ2-3; 16 bases are a match to TRBD2. The V and J ends lost 2 bases and 5 bases, in that order; junction bases with no gene match: 7. CDR3 length: 17 residues. The germline V gene encodes CDR1 DFQATT and CDR2 SNEGSKA (reference sequence). The CDR3 coding sequence is TGCAGTGCTAGAATGGGACTAGCGGGGGGGGGGAAAGATACGCAGTATTTT. This gives the protein CSARMGLAGGGKDTQYF.

The chain combines TRBV7-9 with TRBJ2-3, with 8 bases identical to TRBD2. Germline-derived CDR1 and CDR2 are SEHNR and FQNEAQ (reference sequence). V shed 6 bases and J 0 bases; nucleotides not matched to a gene: 5. CDR3 size: 15 residues. The CDR3 sequence is CASSISGVSTDTQYF. CDR3 bases: TGTGCCAGCAGTATTAGCGGGGTCAGCACAGATACGCAGTATTTT.

The sample holds many counts of this clonotype. The chain employs TRBV2 and TRBJ2-1; unclear D gene. This CDR3 contains 12 residues. Per the germline V gene, CDR1 is SNHLY and CDR2 is FYNNEI. Trimming stripped 5 bases from V and 7 bases from J, with 9 bases between. The CDR3 spells CASSSEANEQFF. For the CDR3, the DNA is TGTGCCAGCAGTAGCGAGGCGAATGAGCAGTTCTTC.

This clonotype came up a few times. The rearrangement links TRBV2 to TRBJ2-1, with TRBD2 matching over 9 bases. The germline CDR1 and CDR2 sequences are SNHLY and FYNNEI. The CDR3 contains 16 residues. Trimming at V came to 5 bases and at J to 7 bases, leaving 12 bases not matched to a gene. The CDR3 reads CASSPPGTSPWNEQFF. CDR3 DNA: TGTGCCAGCAGTCCCCCCGGGACTAGCCCATGGAATGAGCAGTTCTTC.

This clonotype was seen more than once but under ten times. This chain joins TRBV12-3 or TRBV12-4 and TRBJ2-2; TRBD1 or TRBD2 may be the D gene (5 bases each). The ends were cut back, 0 bases at V and 6 bases at J, with 17 bases in the middle. The CDR3 has 17 residues. The CDR3 sequence is CASSLAHGFRDPGELFF. CDR3 sequence (DNA): TGTGCCAGCAGTTTAGCGCATGGCTTCAGGGACCCCGGGGAGCTGTTTTTT.

This clonotype has more than one count but fewer than ten. The chain employs TRBV20-1 and TRBJ2-3, with D uncertain. The germline V gene encodes CDR1 DFQATT and CDR2 SNEGSKA (reference sequence). Between the trimmed V and J ends, which lost 0 bases and 2 bases, there was a span of 18 bases. The CDR3 length is 17 residues. CDR3 sequence (DNA): TGCAGTGCTAGAGATGTCATCGCTTCTACTTACACAGATACGCAGTATTTT. Its protein product is CSARDVIASTYTDTQYF.

The table lists this clonotype with a few counts. The chain combines TRBV29-1 with TRBJ2-7; weak D call: TRBD1 (6 bases). CDR3 length: 12 residues. Germline loops: CDR1 SQVTM, CDR2 ANQGSEA. The germline V and J ends were trimmed by 0 bases and 6 bases, with 9 bases remaining between them. CDR3 nucleotides: TGCAGCGTTGAAGAGGGCAGGGGCGAGCAGTACTTC. Translation gives CSVEEGRGEQYF.

This clonotype was observed a few times. This sequence joins TRBV6-4 and TRBJ2-1; 12 bases agree with TRBD1. The CDR3 sequence is 14 residues long. Germline V gene lookup returns CDR1 MRHNA and CDR2 SNTAGT. V lost 4 bases, J lost 8 bases, and 3 bases stayed unmatched. CDR3: CASSGGTGGDEQFF. The CDR3 DNA reads as TGTGCCAGCAGTGGGGGGACAGGGGGCGATGAGCAGTTCTTC.

The chain has TRBV20-1 and TRBJ2-3; D is tentatively TRBD1 or TRBD2 (5 bases each). Germline V lookup: CDR1 DFQATT, CDR2 SNEGSKA (reference sequence). The CDR3 spans 15 residues. V lost 5 bases, J lost 5 bases, and 20 bases lay in between. CDR3 in amino acids: CSAPHPPGGKDTQYF. The DNA of the CDR3 is TGCAGTGCTCCTCATCCGCCTGGGGGAAAAGATACGCAGTATTTT.

The gene calls are TRBV27 and TRBJ2-7; unclear D gene. The CDR3 runs 15 residues. Germline values: CDR1 MNHEY, CDR2 SMNVEV (reference sequence). The V end lost 9 bases, the J end lost 3 bases, and 21 bases lay between the germline ends. The DNA of the CDR3 is TGTGCCAGTGCGAAAGGGTGGAGTACTAACTACGAGCAGTACTTC. As protein: CASAKGWSTNYEQYF.

This clonotype appeared a few times. The J gene is TRBJ2-3, the V gene TRBV20-1, with a tentative D call TRBD2 (6 bases). From germline, CDR1 is DFQATT and CDR2 SNEGSKA (reference sequence). The CDR3 extends over 16 amino acids. The V end lost 6 bases, the J end lost 3 bases, and 22 bases lay between the germline ends. CDR3 protein: CSAYLARDLRTDTQYF. Written as DNA, the CDR3 is TGCAGTGCCTACTTAGCCCGGGACTTAAGGACAGATACGCAGTATTTT.

The chain uses TRBV28 and TRBJ1-2, with 8 bases matching TRBD1. This CDR3 is 13 amino acids long. V lost 6 bases and J lost 7; bases outside the gene matches: 7. Germline CDR1 is MDHEN and CDR2 is SYDVKM. CDR3 sequence reads: CASRTGTGVGYTF. CDR3 nucleotide sequence: TGTGCCAGCAGAACCGGGACAGGAGTTGGCTACACCTTC.

This clonotype was picked up a small number of times. This chain links TRBV6-6 with TRBJ2-7; TRBD2 matches 8 bases. V lost 5 bases, J lost 3 bases, and 3 bases stayed unmatched. The CDR3 has 13 residues. CDR1 is MNHNY, CDR2 SVGAGI, per germline (reference sequence). The CDR3: CASSPTSGYEQYF. The CDR3 region has the DNA TGTGCCAGCAGTCCTACTAGCGGCTACGAGCAGTACTTC.

This clonotype was recorded a few times. V usage is TRBV6-1 and J usage is TRBJ2-2; D unresolved. CDR1 is MNHNS and CDR2 is SASEGT in the germline V gene. The CDR3 is 13 amino acids. The V end was cut by 5 bases, the J end by 4 bases, with 8 bases between. The CDR3 here is CASSKPGTGELFF. DNA for the CDR3: TGTGCCAGCAGTAAACCCGGCACCGGGGAGCTGTTTTTT.

The V and J genes are TRBV12-3 or TRBV12-4 and TRBJ2-7; D may be TRBD1 (5 bases). Trimming shortened V by 2 bases and J by 5 bases, and 7 bases separated the two germline ends. This CDR3 has 12 residues. The CDR3 sequence is CASSLKGNEQYF. As DNA, the CDR3 is TGTGCCAGCAGTTTAAAGGGGAACGAGCAGTACTTC.

This chain links TRBV20-1 with TRBJ2-7; 9 nucleotides agree with TRBD1. J was trimmed by 5 bases and V by 0 bases; bases with no gene match: 11. Germline assignment: CDR1 DFQATT and CDR2 SNEGSKA (reference sequence). The CDR3 is made up of 16 amino acids. The CDR3 nucleotides are TGCAGTGCTAGAGATCTTAAGGGACAGGGTGACCACGAGCAGTACTTC. The encoded protein is CSARDLKGQGDHEQYF.

The sample holds a few counts of this clonotype. The genes are TRBV27 and TRBJ2-7; D remains unclear. Trimming took off 8 bases at V and 3 bases at J, with 11 bases between the two ends. CDR3 size: 12 residues. CDR1 is MNHEY, CDR2 SMNVEV, per germline (reference sequence). DNA of the CDR3: TGTGCCAGCCACCAACCCTGCTACGAGCAGTACTTC. Translated, it gives CASHQPCYEQYF.

This clonotype was recorded at least ten times. This chain joins TRBV7-8 and TRBJ2-7, with a possible D match to TRBD1 (5 bases). Looked up from germline, CDR1 is SGHVS and CDR2 is FQNEAQ. The CDR3 contains 15 residues. Trimming took 4 bases from V and 5 from J, leaving 18 bases between them. The CDR3: CASSSMGQGIDEQYF. For the CDR3, the DNA is TGTGCCAGCAGCTCAATGGGGCAGGGTATCGACGAGCAGTACTTC.

The V gene is TRBV20-1, the J gene TRBJ1-5; D is unresolved. CDR1 DFQATT and CDR2 SNEGSKA come from the germline V gene (reference sequence). Deletions cut 0 bases from V and 6 bases from J, with 12 bases between. The CDR3 contains 14 residues. This CDR3 is CSARDLSASQPQHF. CDR3 in DNA: TGCAGTGCTAGAGATCTGTCGGCGAGTCAGCCCCAGCATTTT.